This is a list of T cell receptor beta chains from one sample in a study of CXCR3-negative and CXCR3-positive naive CD8 T cells. TCRdb derives one entry per CDR3 protein from the 5' RACE reads, leaving out DNA. Its table lists roughly 140,000 distinct CDR3 sequences. The sequenced material came from naive CXCR3+ CD8+ T cells from blood. All receptors come from a human donor in good health. Some clones in this sample may be carry-over from other donors' samples. CDR3s include the opening cysteine and the closing phenylalanine or tryptophan. Each record gives: V gene, J gene, CDR3 protein.

TRBV7-8	TRBJ2-1	CASSFPRTSGGPNNEQFF
TRBV20-1	TRBJ1-3	CSAYTGAGNTIYF
TRBV4-1	TRBJ2-7	CASSQEVSSYEQYF
TRBV4-3	TRBJ2-7	CASSQGTAFSAYEQYF
TRBV29-1	TRBJ1-1	CSVVGTQKNTEAFF
TRBV11-1	TRBJ2-7	CASRFTSASYEQYF
TRBV7-6	TRBJ2-2	CASRESHTGELFF
TRBV29-1	TRBJ2-1	CSVPGLAGSFNEQFF
TRBV29-1	TRBJ2-2	CSVVQGGTGELFF
TRBV6-2/TRBV6-3	TRBJ1-1	CASSYSKGGPQVPEAFF
TRBV5-6	TRBJ2-7	CASSLSASGRNRQYF
TRBV28	TRBJ1-5	CASSRPGQGQPQHF
TRBV5-1	TRBJ2-7	CASRDSYEQYF
TRBV2	TRBJ2-7	CASSHPAGYGEQYF
TRBV7-9	TRBJ2-1	CASSPGQGVGEQFF
TRBV5-8	TRBJ1-5	CASSRTRTGIVLGNQPQHF